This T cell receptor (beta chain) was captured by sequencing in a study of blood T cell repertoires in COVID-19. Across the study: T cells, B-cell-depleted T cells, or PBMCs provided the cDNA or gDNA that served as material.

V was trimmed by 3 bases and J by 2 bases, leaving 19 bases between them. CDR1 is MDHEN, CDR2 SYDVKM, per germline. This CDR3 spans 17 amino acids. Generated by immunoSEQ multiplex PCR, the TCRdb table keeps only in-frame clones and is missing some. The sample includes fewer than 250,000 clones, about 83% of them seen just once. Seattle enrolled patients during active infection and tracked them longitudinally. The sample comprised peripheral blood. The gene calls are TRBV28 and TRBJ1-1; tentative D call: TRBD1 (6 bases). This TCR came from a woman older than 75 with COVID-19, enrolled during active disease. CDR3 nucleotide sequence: TGTGCCAGCAGTTTTATTGCGGGGGCCGCGACCAACACTGAAGCTTTCTTT. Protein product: CASSFIAGAATNTEAFF.